Shown below are 19 T cell receptor beta chains from a single sample sequenced in a study of regulatory T cells in long-lasting Graves disease. Documented time point: persistent/refractory GD, antithyroid drugs over 5 years with positive TRAb. PBMC RNA was the source of the TCR library. Library construction for TCR beta used iRepertoire HTBI primers and Arm-PCR of CDR3 regions. TCRdb re-called the multiplex PCR reads with MiXCR, one entry per CDR3 protein. Of 400,000 to 500,000 distinct CDR3 sequences in the sample, less than 25% were seen once. Source: peripheral blood mononuclear cells (PBMCs), taken when the disease was refractory, from a patient treated with antithyroid drugs. The origin of the receptors is a female donor with Graves disease.

This clonotype has a handful of counts. V and J are TRBV6-2 or TRBV6-3 and TRBJ2-7, with TRBD1 as a possible D gene (6 bases). Germline CDR1 reads MNHEY; CDR2 reads SVGEGT. Trimming pared 3 bases from V and 3 bases from J, leaving 12 bases between. This CDR3 spans 14 amino acids. The CDR3 here is CASSYDRLDYEQYF. CDR3 in DNA: TGTGCCAGCAGTTATGACAGGCTGGACTACGAGCAGTACTTC.

In this sample, this clonotype turned up many times. The chain uses TRBV6-2 or TRBV6-3 and TRBJ1-4; D is ambiguous. The V end lost 0 bases, the J end lost 4 bases, and 9 bases lay between the germline ends. Germline V gene lookup returns CDR1 MNHEY and CDR2 SVGEGT. This CDR3 comprises 15 residues. The CDR3 nucleotides are TGTGCCAGCAGTTACTCAGTCCAGAGTAATGAAAAACTGTTTTTT. This gives the protein CASSYSVQSNEKLFF.

This clonotype was observed many times. This sequence joins TRBV6-1 and TRBJ1-1; D might be TRBD1 (5 bases). Germline loops: CDR1 MNHNS, CDR2 SASEGT. This CDR3 region has 14 residues. V was pared by 6 bases and J by 4 bases, with 15 bases between. The CDR3 loop is CASSRPGGGTEAFF. The CDR3 DNA reads TGTGCCAGCAGCCGCCCGGGCGGGGGCACTGAAGCTTTCTTT.

The chain has TRBV28 and TRBJ2-1; TRBD2 agrees at 9 bases. The V gene's germline CDR1 is MDHEN and CDR2 SYDVKM. Unmatched junction bases numbered 10, after V lost 9 bases and J lost 1 base. The CDR3 is 16 amino acids. CDR3 bases: TGTGCCAGTAGGGCCGGCGGGAGGGTTTCCTACAATGAGCAGTTCTTC. Translated, it gives CASRAGGRVSYNEQFF.

This clonotype showed up many times. The chain recombines TRBV2 with TRBJ1-2; D possibly corresponds to TRBD1 (5 bases). This CDR3 spans 11 amino acids. CDR1 SNHLY and CDR2 FYNNEI come from the germline V gene. V was cut by 3 bases and J by 8 bases, with 7 bases left in between. CDR3 nucleotides: TGTGCCAGCAGTGAGGGGACCGGCTACACCTTC. It yields the protein CASSEGTGYTF.

This clonotype has only a few counts. The CDR3 is CAIRQQGYEQYF. The CDR3 DNA is TGTGCCATCAGACAACAGGGCTACGAGCAGTACTTC. This chain uses TRBV10-3 with TRBJ2-7; the D gene is possibly TRBD1 (6 bases). V was clipped by 6 bases and J by 3 bases, with 9 bases between them. The germline V gene has CDR1 ENHRY and CDR2 SYGVKD. The CDR3 covers 12 residues.

The rearrangement uses TRBV27 and TRBJ1-6; no clear D gene. The CDR3 consists of 15 residues. In germline, CDR1 is MNHEY, CDR2 SMNVEV (reference sequence). The V and J ends lost 6 bases and 1 base respectively, with 10 bases between them. CDR3 DNA sequence: TGTGCCAGCAGCTTAATGGAGTCCTATAATTCACCCCTCCACTTT. The encoded protein is CASSLMESYNSPLHF.

This clonotype showed up just a few times. At one of its ends the junction is not consistent with the germline gene, which may arise from a read error. The genes are TRBV6-2 or TRBV6-3 and TRBJ2-7; D may be TRBD1 or TRBD2 (5 bases each). The germline V gene encodes CDR1 MNHEY and CDR2 SVGEGT. The CDR3 is 14 amino acids. The CDR3 sequence is CSSSYSTTGYEQYF. For the CDR3, the DNA is TGTTCCAGCAGTTACTCGACTACAGGCTACGAGCAGTACTTC.

This clonotype was observed many times. The V call is TRBV27, the J call TRBJ1-2, with TRBD1 matching 7 bases. Germline CDR1 MNHEY, CDR2 SMNVEV (reference sequence). CDR3 size: 12 residues. Trimming removed 4 bases from V and 8 bases from J; junction bases left unmatched: 4. CDR3 nucleotides: TGTGCCAGCAGTTCGACAGGGAGCGGCTACACCTTC. This gives the protein CASSSTGSGYTF.

This clonotype has a count of ten or more. The chain is built from TRBV10-3 and TRBJ2-7, with 7 positions matching TRBD2. The ends lost 8 bases at V and 8 bases at J; junction bases unmatched: 6. Germline assignment: CDR1 ENHRY and CDR2 SYGVKD. CDR3 length equals 11 residues. The CDR3 DNA sequence: TGTGCCATCGGGGGGGATACGAAGCAGTACTTC. Its protein is CAIGGDTKQYF.

The chain has TRBV7-3 and TRBJ2-7, with 9 nucleotides matching TRBD2. The trim removed 4 bases at V and 5 bases at J, leaving 15 bases unmatched. The CDR3 covers 17 residues. Germline V gene data show CDR1 as SGHTA and CDR2 as FQGTGA. The CDR3: CASSYTEVLAGANEQYF. In DNA, the CDR3 is TGTGCCAGCAGCTATACCGAAGTCTTAGCGGGAGCGAACGAGCAGTACTTC.

This clonotype was observed a few times. The V and J genes are TRBV6-1 and TRBJ2-7; 8 bases line up with TRBD1. Germline V gene sequence: CDR1 MNHNS, CDR2 SASEGT. V trimming: 6 bases; J trimming: 3 bases; junction bases outside the gene matches: 7. The CDR3 has 14 residues. The CDR3 reads CASRDGQGGYEQYF. The CDR3 DNA follows: TGTGCCAGCAGAGACGGACAGGGTGGCTACGAGCAGTACTTC.

The chain recombines TRBV7-9 with TRBJ2-7; TRBD2 matches 9 bases. The CDR3 sequence is 15 residues long. CDR1 and CDR2 from the germline V gene are SEHNR and FQNEAQ (reference sequence). Trimming removed 8 bases from V and 9 bases from J; junction bases left unmatched: 17. CDR3 sequence: CASGGGSGRNHGQYF. The DNA of the CDR3 is TGTGCCAGCGGGGGGGGTAGCGGGAGAAACCACGGGCAGTACTTC.

The chain uses TRBV2 and TRBJ2-1, with unresolved D. Germline loops: CDR1 SNHLY, CDR2 FYNNEI. V lost 8 bases to trimming and J lost 8 bases, with 22 bases between them. This CDR3 is 15 amino acids long. DNA for the CDR3: TGTGCCAGCTTTGAGGAGTCTAGAAACGCCGATGAGCAGTTCTTC. It codes for CASFEESRNADEQFF. Based on the CDR3 plus reference TRBV2 and TRBJ2-1, the full variable domain is EPEVTQTPSHQVTQMGQEVILRCVPISNHLYFYWYRQILGQKVEFLVSFYNNEISEKSEIFDDQFSVERPDGSNFTLKIRSTKLEDSAMYFCASFEESRNADEQFFGPGTRLTVL.

The gene calls are TRBV7-2 and TRBJ2-7; 15 nucleotides match TRBD2. The CDR3 runs to 17 residues. Germline values: CDR1 SGHTA, CDR2 FQGNSA. Trimming took 5 bases from V and 6 from J; bases not matched to a gene: 11. CDR3: CASSHRTSGRGVSEQYF. The CDR3, as DNA: TGTGCCAGCAGCCATCGGACTAGCGGGAGGGGGGTCTCCGAGCAGTACTTC.

At least ten counts were recorded for this clonotype. CDR3 nucleotide sequence: TGTGCCAGCAGTTTGCCACGACAGGGGGCGCATTCGTATGGCTACACCTTC. This encodes CASSLPRQGAHSYGYTF. The V call is TRBV28, the J call TRBJ1-2; TRBD1 agrees at 10 bases. Trimming removed 3 bases from V and 5 bases from J; junction bases left unmatched: 12. Germline V gene lookup returns CDR1 MDHEN and CDR2 SYDVKM. The CDR3 is made up of 17 amino acids.

This clonotype was seen a handful of times. The chain has TRBV7-9 and TRBJ2-5; 10 bases are shared with TRBD1. Germline CDR1 and CDR2: SEHNR and FQNEAQ (reference sequence). The CDR3 runs 16 residues. V shed 2 bases and J 5 bases; nucleotides not matched to a gene: 8. The CDR3 coding sequence is TGTGCCAGCAGCTTATTGCGGGACAGGGGACACGAGACCCAGTACTTC. Translation gives CASSLLRDRGHETQYF.

This clonotype was observed at least ten times. The J gene is TRBJ2-1, the V gene TRBV11-2; 12 nucleotides agree with TRBD2. Trimming removed 5 bases from V and 4 bases from J; junction bases left unmatched: 6. The CDR3 covers 16 residues. The germline V gene has CDR1 SGHAT and CDR2 FQNNGV. Here the CDR3 DNA reads TGTGCCAGCAGCCGGACTAGCGGGAACCAATACAATGAGCAGTTCTTC. It codes for CASSRTSGNQYNEQFF.

The table lists this clonotype with a few counts. The chain joins TRBV7-3 to TRBJ2-5, with 8 positions matching TRBD2. The CDR3 runs 16 residues. The V segment lost 3 bases and the J segment 4 bases; nucleotides outside the gene matches: 10. Germline V gene lookup returns CDR1 SGHTA and CDR2 FQGTGA. CDR3 nucleotides: TGTGCCAGCAGCTTGTACCCCGGGGGGGGGGGAGAGACCCAGTACTTC. It yields the protein CASSLYPGGGGETQYF. Using reference TRBV7-3 and TRBJ2-5 for the parts outside the CDR3, the full variable domain is GAGVSQTPSNKVTEKGKYVELRCDPISGHTALYWYRQSLGQGPEFLIYFQGTGAADDSGLPNDRFFAVRPEGSVSTLKIQRTERGDSAVYLCASSLYPGGGGETQYFGPGTRLLVL.